This paragraph reports one T cell receptor (beta chain). Mismatch with germline at one junction end may stem from a read error. Combining a sample-barcoded 5' primer with a J-beta primer mix, a second PCR ran for 7 to 11 cycles. TCRdb reanalysed the 5' RACE reads using MiXCR and keeps one entry per CDR3 protein. The table includes some 890,000 distinct CDR3 sequences, 29% detected once. The entry originates in a study of blood T cells in healthy people across ages. The data were also submitted as part of a second study, on T cells of mothers and their children.

The TCR sequence derives from a woman between 35 and 50 years old in good health. The sequencing sample was made of blood.

Here the CDR3 DNA reads TGTGCCACCGGCAGAGAGGGGGCTAGAGAAAACATTCAGTACTTC. Translation gives CATGREGARENIQYF. The chain joins TRBV15 to TRBJ2-7, with 7 bases lining up with TRBD1. TRBJ2-4 explains the end of the DNA better; the J call may be wrong. The CDR3 extends over 15 amino acids. The germline V gene encodes CDR1 LNHNV and CDR2 YYDKDF (reference sequence).